This TCR beta chain was recovered during a study of blood T cell repertoires in COVID-19. The overall study: T cells, B-cell-depleted T cells, or PBMCs supplied cDNA or gDNA.

The CDR3 loop spans 16 amino acids. Germline-derived CDR1 and CDR2 are SGHRS and YFSETQ. The V end lost 0 bases, the J end lost 4 bases, and 14 bases lay between the germline ends. Data came from immunoSEQ multiplex PCR; TCRdb stores just in-frame clones and leaves some out. The data hold under 300,000 clones, with roughly 86% observed a single time. The specimen sequenced was peripheral blood. The TCR comes from an elderly man with acute or convalescent COVID-19. The chain recombines TRBV5-1 with TRBJ2-1, with D possibly TRBD1 on 6 matching bases. This chain's CDR3 is CASSLEGRGAYNEQFF. In DNA, the CDR3 is TGCGCCAGCAGCTTGGAAGGCAGGGGAGCGTACAATGAGCAGTTCTTC.